This record concerns one TCR beta chain sequence. No antigen is known for it. A single base separates this from a much larger clone, so it may be a read error. The final CDR3 position lacks the conserved phenylalanine or tryptophan, pointing to a likely read error. The entry originates in a study of early T cells in non-severe SARS-CoV-2 infection. Overall study context: RNA in bulk from unsorted whole blood was sequenced, and chains were unpaired.

Unique molecular identifiers were affixed to single, distinct cDNA molecules. TCRdb passed the 5' RACE reads through MiXCR, listing each CDR3 protein once. The sample records roughly 61,000 distinct CDR3 sequences, more than 10% being singletons. The CDR3 runs to 16 residues. The ends were cut back, 3 bases at V and 0 bases at J, with 12 bases in the middle. Points from the study as a whole: The study's VDJdb matching favored anti-spike CD8 responses and missed private and CD4 specificities.

This TCR came from an adult who was a healthcare worker with PCR-confirmed SARS-CoV-2 infection or an uninfected control (not recorded which). The rearrangement links TRBV12-3 or TRBV12-4 to TRBJ2-4, with a tentative D call TRBD1 (6 bases). Material: whole blood. The CDR3 loop reads CASSFGTPVAKNIQYL. CDR3 nucleotides: TGTGCCAGCAGTTTCGGGACACCGGTAGCCAAAAACATTCAGTACTTA.